This T cell receptor (beta chain) was obtained from a study of blood T cell repertoires in COVID-19. Study information: COVID-19 samples collected from the United States, Italy and Spain covered acute and convalescent phases.

This clone was observed a handful of times. Germline-derived CDR1 and CDR2 are MDHEN and SYDVKM. V was clipped by 6 bases and J by 3 bases; unmatched bases: 5. The length of the CDR3 is 14 residues. The assay was immunoSEQ multiplex PCR, and TCRdb's table has in-frame clones only and misses some. The data hold 280,000 or so clones, with roughly 89% observed a single time. The source material was PBMCs or T cells enriched from blood (not recorded which). The V call is TRBV28, the J call TRBJ1-2, with 9 bases identical to TRBD1. This clonotype was sampled from a woman in her fifties or sixties who had been exposed to COVID-19. CDR3 nucleotide sequence: TGTGCCAGCAGGGGACAGGGTGATGACTATGGCTACACCTTC. It is translated as CASRGQGDDYGYTF.